Shown below are 10 T cell receptor beta chains from a single sample sequenced in a study of tumor-infiltrating lymphocytes in primary liver carcinoma. Synthesis of TCR beta cDNA was carried out from 450 to 500 ng total RNA with a constant-region primer. Slightly modified ARM-PCR served as the procedure for the TCR beta libraries. These libraries came from three rounds of nested multiplex PCR. In the first two PCR rounds, TRBV1-TRBV30 forward primers were paired with a C-beta reverse primer, and each round lasted roughly 10 cycles. TCRdb itself ran the multiplex PCR reads through MiXCR, one entry per CDR3 protein. The sample contains 95,000 to 150,000 distinct CDR3 sequences, 64% of which appear only once. The source material, roughly 20-31 mg of unsorted bulk tissue, was used to co-extract RNA and DNA. The sample comprised liver tumor tissue from sampling region 3. Subset in this sample: tumor region T3, left-lateral pole. The receptors here all came from a woman aged 55 to 70 with primary liver carcinoma and hepatitis B virus infection.

To note about this clonotype: An end of the junction does not agree with germline; a read error may underlie this. The chain uses TRBV7-9 and TRBJ2-1; D is possibly TRBD1 (6 bases). The CDR3 is made up of 23 amino acids. Germline V lookup: CDR1 SEHNR, CDR2 FQNEAQ (reference sequence). CDR3 residues: CVSSLSPRVSSAGRGRRNNEQFF. CDR3 coding DNA: TGTGTCAGCAGCTTATCCCCTAGGGTGAGCTCTGCGGGCAGGGGAAGGAGGAACAATGAGCAGTTCTTC. Using reference TRBV7-9 and TRBJ2-1 for the parts outside the CDR3, the full variable domain is DTGVSQNPRHKITKRGQNVTFRCDPISEHNRLYWYRQTLGQGPEFLTYFQNEAQLEKSRLLSDRFSAERPKGSFSTLEIQRTEQGDSAMYLCVSSLSPRVSSAGRGRRNNEQFFGPGTRLTVL.

Of note for this clonotype: This sequence may be a read error, since a much larger clone differs from it by one base. The chain links TRBV28 to TRBJ2-1; 15 bases agree with TRBD2. Germline CDR1 reads MDHEN; CDR2 reads SYDVKM. The CDR3 covers 14 residues. The CDR3 spells CASSFGLAGGLMGF. The DNA for the CDR3 is TGTGCCAGCAGTTTCGGACTAGCGGGAGGGCTGATGGGCTTC.

Worth noting for this clonotype: Given the absence of the conserved phenylalanine or tryptophan at the CDR3 end, a read error is likely. This sequence joins TRBV11-1 and TRBJ2-7; perhaps TRBD2 as D (6 bases). CDR3 length equals 15 residues. Germline V CDR1 and CDR2: SGHAT, FQDESV (reference sequence). Trimming took 8 bases from V and 6 from J, leaving 23 bases between them. CDR3 residues: CASGPRTAGLREQYI. The CDR3, as DNA: TGTGCCAGCGGCCCTCGAACAGCAGGACTACGCGAGCAGTACATC.

Regarding this clonotype: Germline and junction disagree at one end, which may indicate a read error. V and J are TRBV10-1 and TRBJ1-1; 8 bases match TRBD1. Germline V gene lookup returns CDR1 WNHNN and CDR2 SYGVQD (reference sequence). The CDR3 contains 13 residues. CDR3 nucleotides: TGCGCCAGCAGCCGGGACAGGAGCACTGAAACTTTCTTT. The encoded protein is CASSRDRSTETFF.

About this clonotype itself: One junction end disagrees with the germline gene, perhaps due to a read error. For the CDR3, the DNA is TGTGCCAGCAGCCGGACTAGCGAAGGGACCCGGTACTTC. Translating it yields CASSRTSEGTRYF. This chain uses TRBV6-2 or TRBV6-3 with TRBJ2-5; 9 bases align to TRBD2. Germline CDR1 reads MNHEY; CDR2 reads SVGEGT. This CDR3 contains 13 residues.

V is TRBV20-1 and J is TRBJ2-7; possibly TRBD1 for D (6 bases). In germline, CDR1 is DFQATT, CDR2 SNEGSKA (reference sequence). The ends were cut back, 6 bases at V and 0 bases at J, with 12 bases in the middle. The CDR3 has 13 residues. Here the CDR3 DNA reads TGCAGTGCCTACAGGGTTAGCTCCTACGAGCAGTACTTC. Translating it yields CSAYRVSSYEQYF.

This clonotype was seen ten or more times. The V and J genes are TRBV6-5 and TRBJ2-1; 8 bases align to TRBD2. Germline lookup yields CDR1 MNHEY and CDR2 SVGAGI. CDR3 length: 17 amino acids. V dropped 0 bases and J dropped 6; count of bases not matched to a gene: 10. The CDR3 reads CASSYSRSAGGRNEQFF. As DNA, the CDR3 is TGTGCCAGCAGTTACTCAAGGTCGGCGGGAGGTCGCAATGAGCAGTTCTTC.

For the CDR3, the DNA is TGCGCCAGCAGCATCCAACGCTGGCCAGATACGCAGTATTTT. Translating gives CASSIQRWPDTQYF. The rearrangement links TRBV5-1 to TRBJ2-3; the D is unclear. The germline gives CDR1 SGHRS, CDR2 YFSETQ. V lost 4 bases and J lost 4, with 13 bases in between. The CDR3 consists of 14 residues.

This clonotype has only one observation. One end of the junction is discordant with germline, which a read error may explain. The rearrangement links TRBV18 to TRBJ2-5; D is possibly TRBD1 or TRBD2 (6 bases each). The length of the CDR3 is 15 residues. Germline V lookup: CDR1 KGHSH, CDR2 LQKENI. CDR3 nucleotide sequence: TGTGCCAGTTCACCACGGGACATTGTTGGAGGGCCCCAGTACTTC. Amino acids: CASSPRDIVGGPQYF.

Points on this clonotype: Possible read error: a much larger clone is one base away. This chain uses TRBV6-1 with TRBJ1-5, with no clear D. The CDR3 runs to 13 residues. The germline gives CDR1 MNHNS, CDR2 SASEGT. The CDR3 spells CASSFGENQPRHF. The CDR3 region has the DNA TGTGCCAGCAGTTTCGGGGAAAATCAGCCCCGGCATTTT.